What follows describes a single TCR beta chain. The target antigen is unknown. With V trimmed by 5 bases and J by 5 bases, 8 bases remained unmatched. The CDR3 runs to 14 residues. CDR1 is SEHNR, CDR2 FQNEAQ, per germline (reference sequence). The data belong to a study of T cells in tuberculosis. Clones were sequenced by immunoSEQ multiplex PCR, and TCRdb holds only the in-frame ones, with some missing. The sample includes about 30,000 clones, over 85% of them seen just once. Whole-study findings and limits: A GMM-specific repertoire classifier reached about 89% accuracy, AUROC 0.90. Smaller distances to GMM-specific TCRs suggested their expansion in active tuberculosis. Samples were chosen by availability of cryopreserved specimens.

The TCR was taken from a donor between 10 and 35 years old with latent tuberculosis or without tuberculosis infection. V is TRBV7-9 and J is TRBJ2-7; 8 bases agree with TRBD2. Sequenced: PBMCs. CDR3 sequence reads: CASSTAGVRDEQYF. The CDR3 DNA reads TGTGCCAGCAGCACAGCGGGGGTCAGGGACGAGCAGTACTTC.